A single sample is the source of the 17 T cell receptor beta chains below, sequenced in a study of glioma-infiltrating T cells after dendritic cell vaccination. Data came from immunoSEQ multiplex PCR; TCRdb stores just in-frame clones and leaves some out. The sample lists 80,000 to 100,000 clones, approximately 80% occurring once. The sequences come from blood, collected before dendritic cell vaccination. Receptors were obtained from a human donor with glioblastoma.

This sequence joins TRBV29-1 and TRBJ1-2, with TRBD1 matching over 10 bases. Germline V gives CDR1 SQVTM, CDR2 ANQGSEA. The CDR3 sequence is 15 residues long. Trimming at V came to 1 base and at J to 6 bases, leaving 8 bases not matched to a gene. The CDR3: CSVEVGQGYTHGYTF. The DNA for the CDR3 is TGCAGCGTTGAAGTGGGACAGGGGTACACGCATGGCTACACCTTC. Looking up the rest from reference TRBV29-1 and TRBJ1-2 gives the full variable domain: SAVISQKPSRDICQRGTSLTIQCQVDSQVTMMFWYRQQPGQSLTLIATANQGSEATYESGFVIDKFPISRPNLTFSTLTVSNMSPEDSSIYLCSVEVGQGYTHGYTFGSGTRLTVV.

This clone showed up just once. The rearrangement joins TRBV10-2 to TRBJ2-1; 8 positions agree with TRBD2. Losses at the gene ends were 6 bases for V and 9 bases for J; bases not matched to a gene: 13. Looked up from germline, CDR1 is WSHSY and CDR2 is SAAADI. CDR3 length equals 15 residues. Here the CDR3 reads CASRGTRLIPSEQFF. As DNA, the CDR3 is TGCGCCAGCAGAGGGACTAGACTTATACCGAGTGAGCAGTTCTTC.

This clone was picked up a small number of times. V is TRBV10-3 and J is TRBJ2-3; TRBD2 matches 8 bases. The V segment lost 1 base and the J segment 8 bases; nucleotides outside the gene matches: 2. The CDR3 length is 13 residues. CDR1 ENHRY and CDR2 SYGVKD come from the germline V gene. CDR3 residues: CAISEWTSTTQYF. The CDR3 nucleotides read TGTGCCATCAGTGAGTGGACTAGCACTACGCAGTATTTT.

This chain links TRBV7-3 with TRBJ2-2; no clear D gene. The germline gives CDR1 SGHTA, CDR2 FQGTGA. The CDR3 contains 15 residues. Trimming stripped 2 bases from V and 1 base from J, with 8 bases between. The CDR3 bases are TGTGCCAGCAGCTTATTCCCACAGAACACCGGGGAGCTGTTTTTT. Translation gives CASSLFPQNTGELFF.

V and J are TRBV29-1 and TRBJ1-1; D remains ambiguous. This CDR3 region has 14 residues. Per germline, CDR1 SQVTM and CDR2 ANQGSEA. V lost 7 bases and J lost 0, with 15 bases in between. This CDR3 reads CSAPGGDLNTEAFF. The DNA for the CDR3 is TGCAGCGCCCCTGGCGGAGATTTGAACACTGAAGCTTTCTTT.

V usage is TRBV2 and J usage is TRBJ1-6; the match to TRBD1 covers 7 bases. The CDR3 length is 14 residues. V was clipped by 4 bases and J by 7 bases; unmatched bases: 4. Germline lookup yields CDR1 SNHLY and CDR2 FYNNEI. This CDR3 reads CASSVGTENSPLHF. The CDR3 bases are TGTGCCAGCAGTGTAGGGACAGAGAATTCACCCCTCCACTTT.

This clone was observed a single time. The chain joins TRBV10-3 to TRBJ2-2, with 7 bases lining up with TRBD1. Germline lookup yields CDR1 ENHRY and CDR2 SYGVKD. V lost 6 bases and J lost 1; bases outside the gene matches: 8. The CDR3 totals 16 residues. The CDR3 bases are TGTGCCATCAGCGGGACAGCTCTCCTGAACACCGGGGAGCTGTTTTTT. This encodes CAISGTALLNTGELFF.

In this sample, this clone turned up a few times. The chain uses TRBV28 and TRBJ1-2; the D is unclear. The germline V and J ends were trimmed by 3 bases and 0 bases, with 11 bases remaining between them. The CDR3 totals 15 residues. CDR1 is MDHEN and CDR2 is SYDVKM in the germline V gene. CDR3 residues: CASSFSAGANYGYTF. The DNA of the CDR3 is TGTGCCAGCAGTTTCTCCGCGGGAGCTAACTATGGCTACACCTTC.

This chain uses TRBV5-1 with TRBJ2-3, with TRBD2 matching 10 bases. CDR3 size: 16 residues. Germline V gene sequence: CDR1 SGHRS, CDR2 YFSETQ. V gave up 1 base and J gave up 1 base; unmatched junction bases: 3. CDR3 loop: CASSLYGTSGTDTQYF. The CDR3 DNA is TGCGCCAGCAGCTTGTACGGGACTAGCGGCACAGATACGCAGTATTTT.

In nucleotides, the CDR3 is TGTGCCAGCAGCGTAGGGGGCACTAGCGGGTACCGCACAGATACGCAGTATTTT. Translation gives CASSVGGTSGYRTDTQYF. The chain employs TRBV9 and TRBJ2-3; 9 nucleotides line up with TRBD2. Trimming cost V 0 bases and J 1 base; bases outside gene matches: 9. The CDR3 is made up of 18 amino acids. The germline CDR1 and CDR2 sequences are SGDLS and YYNGEE.

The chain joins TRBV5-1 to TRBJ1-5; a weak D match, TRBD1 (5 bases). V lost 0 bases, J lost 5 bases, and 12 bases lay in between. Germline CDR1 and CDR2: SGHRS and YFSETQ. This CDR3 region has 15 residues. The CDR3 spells CASSLGPGSDQPQHF. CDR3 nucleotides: TGCGCCAGCAGCTTGGGTCCAGGGTCGGATCAGCCCCAGCATTTT.

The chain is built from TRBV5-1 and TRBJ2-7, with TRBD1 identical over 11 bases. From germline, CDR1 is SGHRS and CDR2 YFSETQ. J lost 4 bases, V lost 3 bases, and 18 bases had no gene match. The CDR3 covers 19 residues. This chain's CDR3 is CASSSSGGTGGTRGYEQYF. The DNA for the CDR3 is TGCGCCAGCAGCTCGTCGGGGGGGACAGGGGGGACTAGGGGTTACGAGCAGTACTTC.

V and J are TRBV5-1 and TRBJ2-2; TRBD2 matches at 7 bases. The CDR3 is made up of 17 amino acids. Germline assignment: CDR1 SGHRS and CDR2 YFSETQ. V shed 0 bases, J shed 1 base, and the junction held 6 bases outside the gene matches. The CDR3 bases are TGCGCCAGCAGCTTGGACCCGAGCGGGGTGAACACCGGGGAGCTGTTTTTT. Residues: CASSLDPSGVNTGELFF.

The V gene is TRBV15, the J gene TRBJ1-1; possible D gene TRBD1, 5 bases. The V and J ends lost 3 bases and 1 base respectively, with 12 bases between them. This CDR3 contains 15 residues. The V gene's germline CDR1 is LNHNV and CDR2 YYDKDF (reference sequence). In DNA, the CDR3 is TGTGCCACCAGCAGTGAAGACAGACCGAACACTGAAGCTTTCTTT. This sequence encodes CATSSEDRPNTEAFF.

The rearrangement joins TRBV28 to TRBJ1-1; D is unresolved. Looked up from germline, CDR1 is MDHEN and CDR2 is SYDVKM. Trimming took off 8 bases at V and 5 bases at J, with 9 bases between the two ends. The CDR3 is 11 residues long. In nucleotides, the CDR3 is TGTGCCAGCCACCGGGTAACTGAAGCTTTCTTT. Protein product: CASHRVTEAFF.

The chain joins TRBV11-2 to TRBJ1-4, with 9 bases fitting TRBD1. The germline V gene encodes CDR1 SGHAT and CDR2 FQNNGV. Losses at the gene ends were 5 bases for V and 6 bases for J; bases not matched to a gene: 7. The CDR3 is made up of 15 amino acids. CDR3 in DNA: TGTGCCAGCAGCACGGGACAGGGCCGGCATGAAAAACTGTTTTTT. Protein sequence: CASSTGQGRHEKLFF.

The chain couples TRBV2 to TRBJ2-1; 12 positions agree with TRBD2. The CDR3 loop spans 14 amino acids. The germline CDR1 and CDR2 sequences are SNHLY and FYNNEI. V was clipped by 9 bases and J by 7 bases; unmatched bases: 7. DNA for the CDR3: TGTGCCAGGACTAGCGGGGGAGTTCGGAATGAGCAGTTCTTC. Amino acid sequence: CARTSGGVRNEQFF.